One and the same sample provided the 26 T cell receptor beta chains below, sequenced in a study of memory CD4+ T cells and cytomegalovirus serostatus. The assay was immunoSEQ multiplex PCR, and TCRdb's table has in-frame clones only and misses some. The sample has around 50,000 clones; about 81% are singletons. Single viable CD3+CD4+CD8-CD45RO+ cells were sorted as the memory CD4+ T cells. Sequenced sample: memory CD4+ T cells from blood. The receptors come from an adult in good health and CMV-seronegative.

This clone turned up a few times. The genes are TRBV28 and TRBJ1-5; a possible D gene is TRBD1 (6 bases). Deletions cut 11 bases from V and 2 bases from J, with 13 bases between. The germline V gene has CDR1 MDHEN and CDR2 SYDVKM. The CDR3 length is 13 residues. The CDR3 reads CAVQGTGNQPQHF. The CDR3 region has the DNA TGTGCCGTACAGGGAACGGGCAATCAGCCCCAGCATTTT. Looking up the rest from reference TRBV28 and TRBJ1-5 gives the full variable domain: DVKVTQSSRYLVKRTGEKVFLECVQDMDHENMFWYRQDPGLGLRLIYFSYDVKMKEKGDIPEGYSVSREKKERFSLILESASTNQTSMYLCAVQGTGNQPQHFGDGTRLSIL.

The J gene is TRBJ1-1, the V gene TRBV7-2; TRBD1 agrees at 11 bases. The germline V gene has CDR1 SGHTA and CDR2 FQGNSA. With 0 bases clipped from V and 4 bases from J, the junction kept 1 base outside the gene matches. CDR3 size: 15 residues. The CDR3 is CASSLAGTGGTEAFF. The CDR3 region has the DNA TGTGCCAGCAGCTTAGCGGGGACAGGGGGCACTGAAGCTTTCTTT.

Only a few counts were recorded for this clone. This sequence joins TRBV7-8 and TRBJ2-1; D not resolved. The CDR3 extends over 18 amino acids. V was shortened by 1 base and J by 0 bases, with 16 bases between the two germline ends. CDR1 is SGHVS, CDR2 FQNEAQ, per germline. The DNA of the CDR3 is TGTGCCAGCAGCTTAGTGTGGGCAGGCCGAAGCTCCTACAATGAGCAGTTCTTC. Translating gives CASSLVWAGRSSYNEQFF.

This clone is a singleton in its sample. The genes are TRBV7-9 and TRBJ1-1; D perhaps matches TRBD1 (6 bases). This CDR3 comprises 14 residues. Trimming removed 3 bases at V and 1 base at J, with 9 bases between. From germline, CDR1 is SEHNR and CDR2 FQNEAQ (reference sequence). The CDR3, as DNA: TGTGCCAGCAGCTTTGGCAGGGGGAACACTGAAGCTTTCTTT. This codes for CASSFGRGNTEAFF.

The CDR3 spells CAWRGGGSTEAFF. DNA for the CDR3: TGTGCCTGGAGGGGCGGGGGCAGCACTGAAGCTTTCTTT. The rearrangement links TRBV30 to TRBJ1-1; maybe TRBD1 (6 bases). This CDR3 region has 13 residues. Germline CDR1 reads GTSNPN; CDR2 reads SVGIG (reference sequence). V gave up 3 bases and J gave up 4 bases, with 12 bases separating them.

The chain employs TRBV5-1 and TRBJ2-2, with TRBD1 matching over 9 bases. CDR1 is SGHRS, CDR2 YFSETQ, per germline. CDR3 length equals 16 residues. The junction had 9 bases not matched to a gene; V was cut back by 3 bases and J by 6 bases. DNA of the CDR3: TGCGCCAGCAGCTGGGGACAGGGAATATATTCCGGGGAGCTGTTTTTT. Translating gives CASSWGQGIYSGELFF.

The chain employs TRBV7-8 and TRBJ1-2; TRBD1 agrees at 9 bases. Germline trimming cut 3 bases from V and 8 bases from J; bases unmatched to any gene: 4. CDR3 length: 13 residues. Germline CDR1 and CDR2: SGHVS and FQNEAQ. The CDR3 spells CASSFDRGKGYTF. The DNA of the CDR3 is TGTGCCAGCAGCTTCGACAGGGGGAAAGGCTACACCTTC. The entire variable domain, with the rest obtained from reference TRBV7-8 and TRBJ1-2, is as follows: GAGVSQSPRYKVAKRGQDVALRCDPISGHVSLFWYQQALGQGPEFLTYFQNEAQLDKSGLPSDRFFAERPEGSVSTLKIQRTQQEDSAVYLCASSFDRGKGYTFGSGTRLTVV.

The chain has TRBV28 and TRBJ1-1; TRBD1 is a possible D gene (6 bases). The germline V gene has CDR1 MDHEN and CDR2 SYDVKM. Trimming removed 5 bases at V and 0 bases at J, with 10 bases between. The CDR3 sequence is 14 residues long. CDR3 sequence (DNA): TGTGCCAGCAGTGGGGACATACTGAACACTGAAGCTTTCTTT. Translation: CASSGDILNTEAFF.

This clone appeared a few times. The CDR3 nucleotides are TGCAGCGTGGGGACAGGGGGAGACTACGAGCAGTACTTC. This translates into CSVGTGGDYEQYF. The chain carries TRBV29-1 and TRBJ2-7; 11 bases are shared with TRBD1. Germline CDR1 SQVTM, CDR2 ANQGSEA. Trimming at V came to 6 bases and at J to 3 bases, leaving 4 bases not matched to a gene. The CDR3 spans 13 residues.

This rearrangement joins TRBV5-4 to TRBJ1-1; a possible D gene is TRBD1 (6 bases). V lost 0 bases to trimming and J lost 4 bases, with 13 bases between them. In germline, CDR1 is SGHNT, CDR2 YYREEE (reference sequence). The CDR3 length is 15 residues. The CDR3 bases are TGTGCCAGCAGCTTGGTTTTGCGGGGGGCCACTGAAGCTTTCTTT. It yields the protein CASSLVLRGATEAFF.

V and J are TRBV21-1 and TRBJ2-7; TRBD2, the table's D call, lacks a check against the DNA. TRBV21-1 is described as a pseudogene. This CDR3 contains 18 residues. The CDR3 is CASSNRGLAGGSPHEQYF. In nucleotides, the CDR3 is TGTGCCAGCAGCAACCGAGGACTAGCGGGAGGCTCACCACACGAGCAGTACTTC.

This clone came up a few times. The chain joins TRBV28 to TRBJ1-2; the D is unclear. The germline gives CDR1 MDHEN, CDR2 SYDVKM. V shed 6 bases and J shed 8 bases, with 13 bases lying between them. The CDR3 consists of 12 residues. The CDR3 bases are TGTGCCAGCAGCCCCGTGTTGGGAGGCTACACCTTC. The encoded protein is CASSPVLGGYTF.

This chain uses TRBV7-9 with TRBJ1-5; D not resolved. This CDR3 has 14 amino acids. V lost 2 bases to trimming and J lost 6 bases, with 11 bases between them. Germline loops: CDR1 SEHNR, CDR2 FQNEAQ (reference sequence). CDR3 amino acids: CASSLNSPTQPQHF. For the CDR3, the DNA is TGTGCCAGCAGCTTAAACTCCCCGACTCAGCCCCAGCATTTT.

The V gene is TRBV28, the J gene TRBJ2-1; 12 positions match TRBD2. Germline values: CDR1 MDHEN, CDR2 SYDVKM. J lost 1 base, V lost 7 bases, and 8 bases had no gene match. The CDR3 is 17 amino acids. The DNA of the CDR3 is TGTGCCAGCACCCTGAGGACTAGCGGGATGTCCTACAATGAGCAGTTCTTC. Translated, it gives CASTLRTSGMSYNEQFF.

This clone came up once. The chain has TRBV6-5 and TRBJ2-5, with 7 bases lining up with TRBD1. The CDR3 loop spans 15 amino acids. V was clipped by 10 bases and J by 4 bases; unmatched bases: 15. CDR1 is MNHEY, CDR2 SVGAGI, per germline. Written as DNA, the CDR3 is TGTGCCACTCGAGAGGCAGGGGGAAGGCCAGAGACCCAGTACTTC. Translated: CATREAGGRPETQYF.

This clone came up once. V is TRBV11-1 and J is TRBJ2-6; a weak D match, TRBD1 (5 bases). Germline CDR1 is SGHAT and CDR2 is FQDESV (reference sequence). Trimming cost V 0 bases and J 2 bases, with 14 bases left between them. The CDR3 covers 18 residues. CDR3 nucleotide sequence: TGTGCCAGCAGCTTAGCAGGACCTTCAGGGCCTGGGGCCAACGTCCTGACTTTC. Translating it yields CASSLAGPSGPGANVLTF.

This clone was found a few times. Written as DNA, the CDR3 is TGTGCCAGCAGCTTAGCTCCTAGCGGGCCGAGCTCCTACGAGCAGTACTTC. This gives the protein CASSLAPSGPSSYEQYF. This chain links TRBV7-2 with TRBJ2-7, with 8 bases identical to TRBD2. The germline gives CDR1 SGHTA, CDR2 FQGNSA. The trim removed 0 bases at V and 0 bases at J, leaving 7 bases unmatched. CDR3 length equals 17 residues. Full variable domain (remainder filled in from reference TRBV7-2 and TRBJ2-7): GAGVSQSPSNKVTEKGKDVELRCDPISGHTALYWYRQSLGQGLEFLIYFQGNSAPDKSGLPSDRFSAERTGGSVSTLTIQRTQQEDSAVYLCASSLAPSGPSSYEQYFGPGTRLTVT.

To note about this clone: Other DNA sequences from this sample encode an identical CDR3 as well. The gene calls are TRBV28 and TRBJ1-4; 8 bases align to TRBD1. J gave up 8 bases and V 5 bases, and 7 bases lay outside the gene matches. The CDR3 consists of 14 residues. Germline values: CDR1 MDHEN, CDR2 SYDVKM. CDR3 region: CASSLDRGREKLFF. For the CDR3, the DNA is TGTGCCAGCAGTCTTGACAGGGGTCGCGAAAAACTGTTTTTT.

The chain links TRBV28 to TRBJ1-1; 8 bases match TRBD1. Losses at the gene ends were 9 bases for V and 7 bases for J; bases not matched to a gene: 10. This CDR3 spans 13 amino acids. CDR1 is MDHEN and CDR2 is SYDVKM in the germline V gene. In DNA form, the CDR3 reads TGTGCCAGTTGTATTACAGGGGGATTTGAAGCTTTCTTT. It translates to CASCITGGFEAFF.

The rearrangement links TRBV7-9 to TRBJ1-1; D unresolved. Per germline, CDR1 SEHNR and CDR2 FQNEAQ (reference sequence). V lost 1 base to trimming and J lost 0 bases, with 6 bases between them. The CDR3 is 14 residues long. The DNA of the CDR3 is TGTGCCAGCAGCTTAGTGGGAATGAACACTGAAGCTTTCTTT. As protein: CASSLVGMNTEAFF. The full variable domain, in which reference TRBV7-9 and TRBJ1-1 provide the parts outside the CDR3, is DTGVSQNPRHKITKRGQNVTFRCDPISEHNRLYWYRQTLGQGPEFLTYFQNEAQLEKSRLLSDRFSAERPKGSFSTLEIQRTEQGDSAMYLCASSLVGMNTEAFFGQGTRLTVV.

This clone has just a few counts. CDR3 sequence: CASSPGLADNEQFF. The CDR3 bases are TGTGCCAGCTCACCTGGACTTGCGGACAATGAGCAGTTCTTC. The gene calls are TRBV18 and TRBJ2-1; weak D call: TRBD2 (5 bases). Germline V gene lookup returns CDR1 KGHSH and CDR2 LQKENI. Trimming removed 3 bases at V and 5 bases at J, with 11 bases between. CDR3 length: 14 residues.

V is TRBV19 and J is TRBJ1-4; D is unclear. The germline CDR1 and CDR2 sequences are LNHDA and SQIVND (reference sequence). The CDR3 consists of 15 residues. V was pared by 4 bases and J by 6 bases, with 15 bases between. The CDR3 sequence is CASSTHGGLDEKLFF. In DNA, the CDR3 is TGTGCCAGTAGTACTCACGGAGGACTCGATGAAAAACTGTTTTTT. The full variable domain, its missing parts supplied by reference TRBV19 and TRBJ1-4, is DGGITQSPKYLFRKEGQNVTLSCEQNLNHDAMYWYRQDPGQGLRLIYYSQIVNDFQKGDIAEGYSVSREKKESFPLTVTSAQKNPTAFYLCASSTHGGLDEKLFFGSGTQLSVL.

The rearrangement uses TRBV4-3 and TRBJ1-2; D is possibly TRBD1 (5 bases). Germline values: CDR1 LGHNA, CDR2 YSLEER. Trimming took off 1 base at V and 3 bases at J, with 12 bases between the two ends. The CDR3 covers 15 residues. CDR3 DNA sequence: TGCGCCAGCAGCCAAGGCGAGGGGTTCGACTATGGCTACACCTTC. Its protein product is CASSQGEGFDYGYTF.

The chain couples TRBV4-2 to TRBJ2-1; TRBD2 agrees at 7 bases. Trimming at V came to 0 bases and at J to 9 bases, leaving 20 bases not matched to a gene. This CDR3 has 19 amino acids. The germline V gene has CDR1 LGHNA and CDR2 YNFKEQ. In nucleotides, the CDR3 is TGTGCCAGCAGCCAAGAGGTAGGGAGAGGGAGGGAGACGTTGGGTGAGCAGTTCTTC. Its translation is CASSQEVGRGRETLGEQFF.

The CDR3 reads CASGRISNYGYTF. The CDR3 bases are TGTGCCTCGGGGAGGATATCTAACTATGGCTACACCTTC. The chain links TRBV30 to TRBJ1-2, with D unresolved. The CDR3 contains 13 residues. V lost 7 bases, J lost 0 bases, and 12 bases lay in between. Germline assignment: CDR1 GTSNPN and CDR2 SVGIG (reference sequence).

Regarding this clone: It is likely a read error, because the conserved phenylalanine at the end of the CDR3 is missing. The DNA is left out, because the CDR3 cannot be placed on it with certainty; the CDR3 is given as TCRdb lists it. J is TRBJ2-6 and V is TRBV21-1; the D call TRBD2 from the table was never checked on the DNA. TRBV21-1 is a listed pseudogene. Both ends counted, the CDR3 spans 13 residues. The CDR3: CASSKKQPGLPVP.